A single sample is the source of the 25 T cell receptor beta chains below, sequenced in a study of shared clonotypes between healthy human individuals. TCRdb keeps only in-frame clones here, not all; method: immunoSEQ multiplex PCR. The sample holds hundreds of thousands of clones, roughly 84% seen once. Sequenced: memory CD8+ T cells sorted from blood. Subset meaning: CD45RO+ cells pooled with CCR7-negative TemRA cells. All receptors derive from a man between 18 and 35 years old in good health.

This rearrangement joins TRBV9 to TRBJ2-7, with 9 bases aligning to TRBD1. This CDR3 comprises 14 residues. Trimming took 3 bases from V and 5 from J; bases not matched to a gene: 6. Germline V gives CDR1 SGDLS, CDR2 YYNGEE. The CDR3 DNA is TGTGCCAGCAGCGCGGGACAGGGATGGCACGAGCAGTACTTC. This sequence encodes CASSAGQGWHEQYF.

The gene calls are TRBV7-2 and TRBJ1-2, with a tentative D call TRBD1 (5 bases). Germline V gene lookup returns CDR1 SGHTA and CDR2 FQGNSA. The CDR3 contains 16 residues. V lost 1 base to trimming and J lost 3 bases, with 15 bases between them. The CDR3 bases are TGTGCCAGCAGCTTAGTGGGGCAGGGTAGCTACTATGGCTACACCTTC. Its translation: CASSLVGQGSYYGYTF.

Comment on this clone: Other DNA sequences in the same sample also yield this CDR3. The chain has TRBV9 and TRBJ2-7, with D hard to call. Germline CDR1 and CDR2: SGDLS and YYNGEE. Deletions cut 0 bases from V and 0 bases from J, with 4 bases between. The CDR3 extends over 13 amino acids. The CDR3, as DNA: TGTGCCAGCAGCGTAGGAATCTCCTACGAGCAGTACTTC. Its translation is CASSVGISYEQYF.

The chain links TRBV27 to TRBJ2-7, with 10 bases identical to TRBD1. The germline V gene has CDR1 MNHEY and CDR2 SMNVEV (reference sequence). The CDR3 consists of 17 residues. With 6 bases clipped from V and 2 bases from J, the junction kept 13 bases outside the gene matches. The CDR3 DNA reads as TGTGCCAGCAGAGAGACAGGGGGCGCACTGGACCCCTACGAGCAGTACTTC. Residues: CASRETGGALDPYEQYF.

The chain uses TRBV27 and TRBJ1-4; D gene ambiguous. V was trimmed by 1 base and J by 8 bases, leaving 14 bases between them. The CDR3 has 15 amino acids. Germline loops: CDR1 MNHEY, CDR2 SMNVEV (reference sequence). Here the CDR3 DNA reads TGTGCCAGCAGTTTATTTAATACGGTTTCGGAAAAACTGTTTTTT. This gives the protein CASSLFNTVSEKLFF. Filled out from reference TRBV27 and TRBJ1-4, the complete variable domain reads EAQVTQNPRYLITVTGKKLTVTCSQNMNHEYMSWYRQDPGLGLRQIYYSMNVEVTDKGDVPEGYKVSRKEKRNFPLILESPSPNQTSLYFCASSLFNTVSEKLFFGSGTQLSVL.

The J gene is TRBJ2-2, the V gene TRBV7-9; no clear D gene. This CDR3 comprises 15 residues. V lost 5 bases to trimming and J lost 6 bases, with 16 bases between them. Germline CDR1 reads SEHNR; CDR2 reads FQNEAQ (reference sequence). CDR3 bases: TGTGCCAGCAGCCCCCGAGTTAGCAGCGCCGGGGAGCTGTTTTTT. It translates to CASSPRVSSAGELFF.

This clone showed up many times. CDR3 bases: TGTGCCAGCAGTAGCGGGAGTAACGCAGATACGCAGTATTTT. Encoded protein: CASSSGSNADTQYF. The chain uses TRBV7-9 and TRBJ2-3; 9 nucleotides align to TRBD2. The junction had 5 bases not matched to a gene; V was cut back by 6 bases and J by 4 bases. The germline gives CDR1 SEHNR, CDR2 FQNEAQ (reference sequence). The CDR3 is 14 residues long.

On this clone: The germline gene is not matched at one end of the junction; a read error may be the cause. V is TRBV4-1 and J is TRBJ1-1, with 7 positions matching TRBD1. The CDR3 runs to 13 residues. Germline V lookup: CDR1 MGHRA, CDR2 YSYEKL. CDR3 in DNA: TGCGCCAGCAGCCAAGTTCCCGGGACAGATTCCGGATTT. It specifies CASSQVPGTDSGF.

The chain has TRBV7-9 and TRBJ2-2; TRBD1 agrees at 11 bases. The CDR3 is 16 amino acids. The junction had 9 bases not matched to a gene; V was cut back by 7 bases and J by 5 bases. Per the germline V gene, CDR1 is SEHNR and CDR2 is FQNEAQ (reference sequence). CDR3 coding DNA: TGTGCCAGCACCGTTGGACAGGGGGCGCGGACCGGGGAGCTGTTTTTT. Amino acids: CASTVGQGARTGELFF.

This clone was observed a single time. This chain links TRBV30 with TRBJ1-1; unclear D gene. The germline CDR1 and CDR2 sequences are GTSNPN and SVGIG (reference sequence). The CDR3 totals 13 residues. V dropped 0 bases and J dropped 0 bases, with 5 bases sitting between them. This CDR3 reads CAWSVRLNTEAFF. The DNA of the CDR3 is TGTGCCTGGAGTGTACGGCTGAACACTGAAGCTTTCTTT.

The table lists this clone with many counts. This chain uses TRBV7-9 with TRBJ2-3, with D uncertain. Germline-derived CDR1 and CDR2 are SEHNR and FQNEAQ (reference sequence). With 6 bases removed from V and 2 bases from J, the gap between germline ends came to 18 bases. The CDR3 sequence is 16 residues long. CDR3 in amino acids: CASRSDLEVLTDTQYF. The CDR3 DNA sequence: TGTGCCAGCAGATCCGACCTAGAGGTGCTCACAGATACGCAGTATTTT.

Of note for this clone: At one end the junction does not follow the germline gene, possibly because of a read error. The CDR3 here is CASSQVGTSGDLFF. CDR3 DNA: TGCGCCAGCAGCCAAGTCGGGACTAGCGGGGACCTGTTTTTT. V is TRBV4-1 and J is TRBJ2-2; the match to TRBD2 covers 13 bases. CDR3 length: 14 residues. Germline V gene lookup returns CDR1 MGHRA and CDR2 YSYEKL.

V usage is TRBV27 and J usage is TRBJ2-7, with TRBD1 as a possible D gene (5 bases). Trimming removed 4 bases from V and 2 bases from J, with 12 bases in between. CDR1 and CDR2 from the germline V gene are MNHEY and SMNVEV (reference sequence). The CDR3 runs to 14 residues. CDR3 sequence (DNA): TGTGCCAGCAGTTCGGCACAGGATACCTACGAGCAGTACTTC. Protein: CASSSAQDTYEQYF.

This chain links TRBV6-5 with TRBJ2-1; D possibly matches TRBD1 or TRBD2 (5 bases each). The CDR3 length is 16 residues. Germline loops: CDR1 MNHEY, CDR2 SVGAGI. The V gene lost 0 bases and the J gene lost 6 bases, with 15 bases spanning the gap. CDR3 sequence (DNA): TGTGCCAGCAGTTACTCCGTGGGGGAAGTGGGCAATGAGCAGTTCTTC. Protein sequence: CASSYSVGEVGNEQFF.

The DNA for the CDR3 is TGTGCCAGCACCTGGACAGGAGGTGAAAAACTGTTTTTT. It encodes CASTWTGGEKLFF. The chain recombines TRBV2 with TRBJ1-4; TRBD1 aligns across 7 bases. The CDR3 covers 13 residues. Germline CDR1 and CDR2: SNHLY and FYNNEI. The ends lost 7 bases at V and 7 bases at J; junction bases unmatched: 6.

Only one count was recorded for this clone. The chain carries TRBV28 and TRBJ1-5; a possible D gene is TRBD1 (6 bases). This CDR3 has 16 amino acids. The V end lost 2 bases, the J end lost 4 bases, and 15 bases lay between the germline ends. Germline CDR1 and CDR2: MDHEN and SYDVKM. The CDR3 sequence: CASSLHTGLGNQPQHF. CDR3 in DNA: TGTGCCAGCAGTTTACATACAGGGTTAGGGAATCAGCCCCAGCATTTT.

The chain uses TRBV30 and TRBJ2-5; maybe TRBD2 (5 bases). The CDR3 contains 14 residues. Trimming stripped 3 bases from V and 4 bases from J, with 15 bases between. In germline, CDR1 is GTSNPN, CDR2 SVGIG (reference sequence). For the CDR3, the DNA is TGTGCCTGGAGCGAGGGATCTTCGGGAGAGACCCAGTACTTC. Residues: CAWSEGSSGETQYF.

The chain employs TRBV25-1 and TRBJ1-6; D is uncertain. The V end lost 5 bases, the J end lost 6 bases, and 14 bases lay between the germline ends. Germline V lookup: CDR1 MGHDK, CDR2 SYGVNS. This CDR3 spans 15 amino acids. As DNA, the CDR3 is TGTGCCAGCAGTCAAACCGGGTGGGGTAATTCACCCCTCCACTTT. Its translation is CASSQTGWGNSPLHF. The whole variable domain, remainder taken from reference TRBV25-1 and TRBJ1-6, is EADIYQTPRYLVIGTGKKITLECSQTMGHDKMYWYQQDPGMELHLIHYSYGVNSTEKGDLSSESTVSRIRTEHFPLTLESARPSHTSQYLCASSQTGWGNSPLHFGNGTRLTVT.

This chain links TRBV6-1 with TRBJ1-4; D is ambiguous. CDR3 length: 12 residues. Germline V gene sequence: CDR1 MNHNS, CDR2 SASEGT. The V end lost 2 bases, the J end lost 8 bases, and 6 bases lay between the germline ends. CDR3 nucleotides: TGTGCCAGCAGTGAACGCGGGGAAAAACTGTTTTTT. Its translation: CASSERGEKLFF.

The CDR3 sequence is CASSIPRPVPNTEAFF. The CDR3 region has the DNA TGTGCCAGTAGTATCCCCAGGCCGGTTCCGAACACTGAAGCTTTCTTT. The V and J genes are TRBV19 and TRBJ1-1; D unresolved. The germline V gene has CDR1 LNHDA and CDR2 SQIVND (reference sequence). The CDR3 has 16 amino acids. Trimming pared 3 bases from V and 1 base from J, leaving 15 bases between.

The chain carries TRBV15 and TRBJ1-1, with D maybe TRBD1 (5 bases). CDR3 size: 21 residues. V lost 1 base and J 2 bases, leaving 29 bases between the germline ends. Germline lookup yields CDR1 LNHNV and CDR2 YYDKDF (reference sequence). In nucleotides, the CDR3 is TGTGCCACCAGCAGAGTTCGGAGACGACAGAGGTTCGCGCACTCAAACACTGAAGCTTTCTTT. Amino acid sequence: CATSRVRRRQRFAHSNTEAFF.

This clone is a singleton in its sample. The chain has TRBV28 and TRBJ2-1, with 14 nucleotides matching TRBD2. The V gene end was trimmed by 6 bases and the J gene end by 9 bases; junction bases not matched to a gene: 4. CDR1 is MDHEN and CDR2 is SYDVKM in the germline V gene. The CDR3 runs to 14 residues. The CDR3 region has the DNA TGTGCCAGCAGATTGGGACTAGCGGGGGTTGAGCAGTTCTTC. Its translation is CASRLGLAGVEQFF.

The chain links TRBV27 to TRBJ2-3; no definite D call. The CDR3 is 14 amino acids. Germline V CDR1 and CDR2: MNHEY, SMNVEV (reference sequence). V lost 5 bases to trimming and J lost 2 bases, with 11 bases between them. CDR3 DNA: TGTGCCAGCAGTCCTAACCCTCACACAGATACGCAGTATTTT. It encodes CASSPNPHTDTQYF.

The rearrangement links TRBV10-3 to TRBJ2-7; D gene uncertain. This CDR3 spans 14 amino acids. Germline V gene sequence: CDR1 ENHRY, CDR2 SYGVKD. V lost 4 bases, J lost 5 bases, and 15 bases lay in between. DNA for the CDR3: TGTGCCATCAGTGCAGAGACTCATGGGGACGAGCAGTACTTC. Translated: CAISAETHGDEQYF.

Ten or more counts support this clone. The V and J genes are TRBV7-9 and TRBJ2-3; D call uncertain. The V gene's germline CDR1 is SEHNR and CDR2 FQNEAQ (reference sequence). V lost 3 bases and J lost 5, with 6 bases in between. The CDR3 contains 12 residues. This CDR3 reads CASSFFEDTQYF. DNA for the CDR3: TGTGCCAGCAGCTTTTTTGAAGATACGCAGTATTTT.